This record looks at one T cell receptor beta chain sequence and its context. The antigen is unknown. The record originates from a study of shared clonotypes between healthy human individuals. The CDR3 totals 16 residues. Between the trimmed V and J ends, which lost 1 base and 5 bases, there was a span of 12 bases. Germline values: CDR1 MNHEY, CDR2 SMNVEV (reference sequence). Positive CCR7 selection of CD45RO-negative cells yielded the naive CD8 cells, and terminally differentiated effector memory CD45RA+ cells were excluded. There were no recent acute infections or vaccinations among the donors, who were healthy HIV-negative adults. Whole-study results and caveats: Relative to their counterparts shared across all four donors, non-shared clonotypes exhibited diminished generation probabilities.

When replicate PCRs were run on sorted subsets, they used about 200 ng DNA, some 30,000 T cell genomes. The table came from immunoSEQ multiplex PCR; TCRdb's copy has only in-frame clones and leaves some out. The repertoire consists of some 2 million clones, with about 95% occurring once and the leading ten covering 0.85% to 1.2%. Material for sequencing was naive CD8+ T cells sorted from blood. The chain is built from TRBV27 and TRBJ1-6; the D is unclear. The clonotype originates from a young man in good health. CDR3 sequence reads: CASSLYVGPNNSPLHF. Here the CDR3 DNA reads TGTGCCAGCAGTTTATATGTAGGGCCCAATAATTCACCCCTCCACTTT.